Listed here are 26 T cell receptor beta chains from one sample, sequenced in a study of T-cell memory formation after mild COVID-19. One entry per CDR3 protein results from TCRdb running MiXCR on the 5' RACE reads. The sample has over 30,000 distinct CDR3 sequences; over 10% are singletons. Material: PBMCs or a T cell subset sorted from them (not recorded which). These receptor sequences come from a man aged 18-30 years who had mild COVID-19 (a few samples of this study predate the infection). Cell type and time point are not known.

This clonotype was seen ten or more times. V gene TRBV29-1 combines with J gene TRBJ2-1; the D gene could be TRBD1 or TRBD2 (6 bases each). Germline V gene lookup returns CDR1 SQVTM and CDR2 ANQGSEA. The length of the CDR3 is 13 residues. The ends were cut back, 7 bases at V and 9 bases at J, with 19 bases in the middle. For the CDR3, the DNA is TGCAGCGCAGGGGACCCGGAGGGGTTTGAGCAGTTCTTC. Amino acid sequence: CSAGDPEGFEQFF.

This clonotype was found many times. The gene calls are TRBV11-1 and TRBJ1-1, with TRBD1 matching 9 bases. The junction had 4 bases not matched to a gene; V was cut back by 5 bases and J by 6 bases. This CDR3 is 13 amino acids long. Germline assignment: CDR1 SGHAT and CDR2 FQDESV (reference sequence). The CDR3 protein is CASSRQGGAEAFF. CDR3 DNA: TGTGCCAGCAGCCGACAGGGGGGCGCTGAAGCTTTCTTT.

This clonotype was found many times. The V gene is TRBV3-1, the J gene TRBJ2-3; TRBD2 aligns across 13 bases. Germline V gene sequence: CDR1 LGHDT, CDR2 YNNKEL (reference sequence). There are 20 residues in the CDR3. The J segment lost 4 bases and the V segment lost 3 bases, leaving 16 bases of the junction unmatched. CDR3 region: CASSQGRGTTSGGAADTQYF. The CDR3 nucleotides read TGTGCCAGCAGCCAGGGTCGAGGGACTACTAGCGGGGGGGCCGCAGATACGCAGTATTTT.

The table lists this clonotype with many counts. This sequence joins TRBV7-2 and TRBJ2-5; D perhaps matches TRBD2 (6 bases). The germline V gene has CDR1 SGHTA and CDR2 FQGNSA. The ends were cut back, 5 bases at V and 6 bases at J, with 19 bases in the middle. This CDR3 is built from 15 residues. CDR3 sequence: CASSLVATSIQTQYF. Here the CDR3 DNA reads TGTGCCAGCAGCCTAGTGGCAACTAGCATCCAGACCCAGTACTTC.

This clonotype occurred many times. V usage is TRBV25-1 and J usage is TRBJ2-3, with no clear D. V lost 6 bases and J lost 4, with 11 bases in between. Per germline, CDR1 MGHDK and CDR2 SYGVNS. The CDR3 runs 13 residues. The CDR3 DNA is TGTGCCAGCAGAGCAGAACACCCAGATACGCAGTATTTT. Translating gives CASRAEHPDTQYF.

The chain links TRBV6-5 to TRBJ1-2; possible D gene TRBD1, 6 bases. From germline, CDR1 is MNHEY and CDR2 SVGAGI. V lost 5 bases to trimming and J lost 4 bases, with 8 bases between them. The length of the CDR3 is 12 residues. The CDR3 reads CASSGTTYGYTF. Here the CDR3 DNA reads TGTGCCAGCAGTGGGACAACCTATGGCTACACCTTC.

The CDR3 coding sequence is TGTGCCAGCAGCCCGGGGGACAGGGCGAACACAGATACGCAGTATTTT. It codes for CASSPGDRANTDTQYF. J is TRBJ2-3 and V is TRBV7-9; 9 nucleotides match TRBD1. The CDR3 length is 16 residues. Germline CDR1 reads SEHNR; CDR2 reads FQNEAQ (reference sequence). The V segment lost 5 bases and the J segment 2 bases; nucleotides outside the gene matches: 8.

This clonotype was observed at least ten times. This chain connects TRBV9 to TRBJ1-6; TRBD1 agrees at 9 bases. J was trimmed by 7 bases and V by 4 bases; bases with no gene match: 6. The CDR3 length is 15 residues. The germline V gene has CDR1 SGDLS and CDR2 YYNGEE. CDR3 residues: CASSFRDRENSPLHF. CDR3 bases: TGTGCCAGCAGCTTCCGGGACAGGGAGAATTCACCCCTCCACTTT.

At least ten counts were recorded for this clonotype. The chain recombines TRBV3-1 with TRBJ1-2; no firm D call. This CDR3 spans 11 amino acids. Trimming took 0 bases from V and 7 from J, leaving 3 bases between them. Germline loops: CDR1 LGHDT, CDR2 YNNKEL (reference sequence). CDR3 sequence reads: CASSQDGGYTF. CDR3 bases: TGTGCCAGCAGCCAAGACGGTGGCTACACCTTC.

This clonotype was seen repeatedly, ten times or more. The chain links TRBV4-2 to TRBJ1-2; TRBD1 is a possible D gene (5 bases). The V gene lost 1 base and the J gene lost 8 bases, with 14 bases spanning the gap. The CDR3 length is 14 residues. Per the germline V gene, CDR1 is LGHNA and CDR2 is YNFKEQ. The CDR3 sequence is CASSQVGTDGGYTF. Here the CDR3 DNA reads TGTGCCAGCAGCCAAGTCGGGACGGATGGCGGCTACACCTTC.

This clonotype has a count of ten or more. The J gene is TRBJ1-2, the V gene TRBV30; D is uncertain. The CDR3 is made up of 15 amino acids. V was pared by 0 bases and J by 6 bases, with 17 bases between. Germline V gives CDR1 GTSNPN, CDR2 SVGIG (reference sequence). The CDR3 loop reads CAWSVTLENINGYTF. CDR3 nucleotide sequence: TGTGCCTGGAGTGTAACCCTGGAAAATATAAATGGCTACACCTTC.

By proportion, this clonotype is medium-sized. This rearrangement joins TRBV5-1 to TRBJ2-3; 13 bases map to TRBD2. The germline gives CDR1 SGHRS, CDR2 YFSETQ. This CDR3 is built from 17 residues. J lost 4 bases, V lost 3 bases, and 8 bases had no gene match. The CDR3: CASSSLGTSGGADTQYF. The CDR3 bases are TGCGCCAGCAGCTCTTTAGGTACTAGCGGGGGGGCAGATACGCAGTATTTT.

The sample holds many counts of this clonotype. CDR3 DNA: TGTGCCAGCAGTTTAGTTCCGGGGGGCGTGGAGACCCAGTACTTC. This encodes CASSLVPGGVETQYF. The chain uses TRBV12-3 or TRBV12-4 and TRBJ2-5; tentatively, D is TRBD2 (7 bases). The CDR3 totals 15 residues. Trimming shortened V by 1 base and J by 5 bases, and 14 bases separated the two germline ends.

This clonotype was recorded many times. The chain is built from TRBV7-2 and TRBJ2-3; weak D call: TRBD2 (5 bases). The CDR3 has 12 residues. CDR1 is SGHTA and CDR2 is FQGNSA in the germline V gene. V was trimmed by 4 bases and J by 7 bases, leaving 9 bases between them. The DNA of the CDR3 is TGTGCCAGCAGCTCAACGGGAAATACGCAGTATTTT. Translation: CASSSTGNTQYF. The full variable domain, in which reference TRBV7-2 and TRBJ2-3 provide the parts outside the CDR3, is GAGVSQSPSNKVTEKGKDVELRCDPISGHTALYWYRQSLGQGLEFLIYFQGNSAPDKSGLPSDRFSAERTGGSVSTLTIQRTQQEDSAVYLCASSSTGNTQYFGPGTRLTVL.

This clonotype was seen repeatedly, ten times or more. The chain carries TRBV27 and TRBJ1-1; D call uncertain. Trimming removed 9 bases at V and 0 bases at J, with 11 bases between. CDR1 and CDR2 (germline): MNHEY, SMNVEV (reference sequence). This CDR3 comprises 13 residues. The CDR3 protein is CASRDDVNTEAFF. The CDR3 DNA is TGTGCCAGTCGGGATGATGTGAACACTGAAGCTTTCTTT.

The chain combines TRBV20-1 with TRBJ2-3; the match to TRBD2 covers 7 bases. The CDR3 consists of 15 residues. Trimming at V came to 6 bases and at J to 2 bases, leaving 11 bases not matched to a gene. Germline values: CDR1 DFQATT, CDR2 SNEGSKA (reference sequence). The CDR3 loop reads CSARNLADLTDTQYF. CDR3 sequence (DNA): TGCAGTGCCCGAAACCTAGCGGACCTCACAGATACGCAGTATTTT.

This clonotype occurred many times. CDR3 protein: CASSLWGTSYNSPLHF. Written as DNA, the CDR3 is TGTGCCAGCAGTTTATGGGGGACCTCCTATAATTCACCCCTCCACTTT. This sequence joins TRBV27 and TRBJ1-6, with D maybe TRBD1 (5 bases). This CDR3 contains 16 residues. V dropped 1 base and J dropped 0 bases, with 7 bases sitting between them. Germline loops: CDR1 MNHEY, CDR2 SMNVEV (reference sequence).

The gene calls are TRBV29-1 and TRBJ2-3, with a tentative D call TRBD2 (5 bases). The CDR3 sequence is 12 residues long. V gave up 2 bases and J gave up 6 bases, with 9 bases separating them. Germline V gene data show CDR1 as SQVTM and CDR2 as ANQGSEA. CDR3 protein: CSVEPWRDTQYF. CDR3 DNA sequence: TGCAGCGTTGAACCCTGGAGGGATACGCAGTATTTT.

This clonotype appeared many times. The chain links TRBV12-3 or TRBV12-4 to TRBJ2-3; tentatively, D is TRBD1 (6 bases). The CDR3 loop spans 15 amino acids. Trimming stripped 7 bases from V and 0 bases from J, with 14 bases between. In nucleotides, the CDR3 is TGTGCCAGCACCTTAGTGGGGGCTAGCACAGATACGCAGTATTTT. Residues: CASTLVGASTDTQYF.

The sample holds many counts of this clonotype. J is TRBJ1-4 and V is TRBV4-1, with D unclear. Germline V gives CDR1 MGHRA, CDR2 YSYEKL. The CDR3 runs 15 residues. V was shortened by 8 bases and J by 4 bases, with 17 bases between the two germline ends. The CDR3 bases are TGCGCCAGCCTAAACCCCGGGTCAGGTAATGAAAAACTGTTTTTT. Its translation: CASLNPGSGNEKLFF.

This clonotype occurred many times. J is TRBJ1-2 and V is TRBV10-3; maybe TRBD1 (5 bases). This CDR3 is built from 14 residues. Germline loops: CDR1 ENHRY, CDR2 SYGVKD. Trimming shortened V by 4 bases and J by 4 bases, and 13 bases separated the two germline ends. The CDR3 coding sequence is TGTGCCATCAGTGTTACCGGGGACGGCTATGGCTACACCTTC. This gives the protein CAISVTGDGYGYTF.

This clonotype was counted many times. The chain is built from TRBV28 and TRBJ1-1, with D uncertain. This CDR3 spans 14 amino acids. V was shortened by 7 bases and J by 0 bases, with 12 bases between the two germline ends. The V gene's germline CDR1 is MDHEN and CDR2 SYDVKM. DNA for the CDR3: TGTGCCAGCACCTTCCGTAGGATGAACACTGAAGCTTTCTTT. Translation: CASTFRRMNTEAFF.

This clonotype was counted many times. This rearrangement joins TRBV20-1 to TRBJ2-7; D is ambiguous. CDR1 and CDR2 from the germline V gene are DFQATT and SNEGSKA (reference sequence). The CDR3 is made up of 12 amino acids. V was shortened by 2 bases and J by 1 base, with 6 bases between the two germline ends. CDR3 in amino acids: CSARYRSYEQYV. The DNA for the CDR3 is TGCAGTGCTAGATACCGATCCTACGAGCAGTACGTC.

This clonotype was seen repeatedly, ten times or more. V and J are TRBV7-6 and TRBJ2-2; the D gene is possibly TRBD2 (6 bases). Trimming cost V 1 base and J 7 bases, with 10 bases left between them. Germline V CDR1 and CDR2: SGHVS, FNYEAQ. The CDR3 has 14 amino acids. CDR3 protein: CASSLGVGSGELFF. The CDR3 nucleotides read TGTGCCAGCAGCTTAGGAGTCGGGAGCGGGGAGCTGTTTTTT. Together with reference TRBV7-6 and TRBJ2-2, the CDR3 gives the full variable domain: GAGVSQSPRYKVTKRGQDVALRCDPISGHVSLYWYRQALGQGPEFLTYFNYEAQQDKSGLPNDRFSAERPEGSISTLTIQRTEQRDSAMYRCASSLGVGSGELFFGEGSRLTVL.

The chain carries TRBV20-1 and TRBJ1-2; the D is unclear. The CDR3 is made up of 11 amino acids. Germline V gene sequence: CDR1 DFQATT, CDR2 SNEGSKA (reference sequence). Trimming took 6 bases from V and 0 from J, leaving 5 bases between them. CDR3 bases: TGCAGTGCCACCTCTAACTATGGCTACACCTTC. It translates to CSATSNYGYTF.

This clonotype was picked up many times. V gene TRBV6-5 combines with J gene TRBJ1-1; D unresolved. The CDR3 totals 13 residues. The germline CDR1 and CDR2 sequences are MNHEY and SVGAGI. Trimming took 2 bases from V and 7 from J, leaving 11 bases between them. The CDR3 DNA reads TGTGCCAGCAGTTACGCCGGAGGAATTGAAGCTTTCTTT. Residues: CASSYAGGIEAFF.